This entry lists 15 T cell receptor beta chains sequenced from one sample in a study of cytomegalovirus exposure and HLA in healthy donors (dated by TCRdb to about 2017). To prepare the library, the immunoSEQ multiplex PCR assay was applied. A mixture of 60 forward primers for TCR Vbeta segments and 13 reverse primers for TCR Jbeta segments was used in the multiplex PCR. Not all clones reach the TCRdb copy of this immuneACCESS table, which keeps in-frame sequences only. Checked studies attribute under half of the gap to unresolved V genes and leave the rest unexplained. In this sample's table one finds about 150,000 clones. Of the sample, under 2% is held by the ten largest clones. Sample: PBMCs. The receptors originated from a woman between 50 and 59 years old in good health and CMV-seronegative.

The rearrangement uses TRBV2 and TRBJ2-5; D remains ambiguous. V was pared by 8 bases and J by 5 bases, with 12 bases between. The CDR3 runs to 12 residues. The germline gives CDR1 SNHLY, CDR2 FYNNEI. CDR3 residues: CASAPTGETQYF. CDR3 coding DNA: TGTGCCAGCGCTCCTACCGGGGAGACCCAGTACTTC.

This chain joins TRBV4-1 and TRBJ2-7; TRBD1 matches 8 bases. From germline, CDR1 is MGHRA and CDR2 YSYEKL. This CDR3 spans 17 amino acids. After removal of 0 bases from V and 3 bases from J, the junction contained 10 bases not matched to a gene. Written as DNA, the CDR3 is TGCGCCAGCAGCCAAGATCTCCCGGACAGGGCCAACTACGAGCAGTACTTC. Translation: CASSQDLPDRANYEQYF.

The V gene is TRBV29-1, the J gene TRBJ1-4, with D unresolved. The CDR3 covers 13 residues. With 0 bases removed from V and 8 bases from J, the gap between germline ends came to 10 bases. In germline, CDR1 is SQVTM, CDR2 ANQGSEA. CDR3 protein: CSVEDKTGEKLFF. As DNA, the CDR3 is TGCAGCGTTGAAGATAAGACGGGGGAAAAACTGTTTTTT.

This chain joins TRBV7-2 and TRBJ1-2; 7 bases are shared with TRBD1. Germline trimming cut 7 bases from V and 4 bases from J; bases unmatched to any gene: 6. The CDR3 is 13 residues long. Germline V gene data show CDR1 as SGHTA and CDR2 as FQGNSA. The CDR3 is CASTLRDSYGYTF. For the CDR3, the DNA is TGTGCCAGCACCCTCCGGGACAGCTATGGCTACACCTTC.

The chain carries TRBV6-1 and TRBJ1-1; D gene unclear. Germline V gene sequence: CDR1 MNHNS, CDR2 SASEGT. V lost 3 bases and J 3 bases, leaving 14 bases between the germline ends. CDR3 length: 15 residues. CDR3 protein: CASSDRRDGDTEAFF. CDR3 DNA: TGTGCCAGCAGTGATAGGAGGGATGGGGACACTGAAGCTTTCTTT.

The chain is built from TRBV15 and TRBJ1-5; perhaps TRBD1 as D (6 bases). The CDR3 contains 15 residues. Looked up from germline, CDR1 is LNHNV and CDR2 is YYDKDF (reference sequence). With 4 bases removed from V and 0 bases from J, the gap between germline ends came to 10 bases. The CDR3 here is CATSITTGSNQPQHF. The CDR3 nucleotides are TGTGCCACCAGCATAACGACAGGTAGCAATCAGCCCCAGCATTTT.

The chain links TRBV18 to TRBJ1-3; D is unclear. This CDR3 is 18 amino acids long. The ends were cut back, 6 bases at V and 0 bases at J, with 21 bases in the middle. The germline CDR1 and CDR2 sequences are KGHSH and LQKENI. CDR3 nucleotides: TGTGCCAGCTCCCCCATGCCTGCGACGGGAAACTCTGGAAACACCATATATTTT. Protein product: CASSPMPATGNSGNTIYF.

The chain is built from TRBV2 and TRBJ1-1; maybe TRBD1 (5 bases). From germline, CDR1 is SNHLY and CDR2 FYNNEI. The CDR3 is 13 residues long. V was clipped by 6 bases and J by 1 base, with 9 bases between them. DNA of the CDR3: TGTGCCAGCAGACCCCAGGGGAACACTGAAGCTTTCTTT. Protein: CASRPQGNTEAFF.

The V call is TRBV5-4, the J call TRBJ2-2; weak D call: TRBD2 (5 bases). Germline CDR1 reads SGHNT; CDR2 reads YYREEE (reference sequence). Trimming cost V 6 bases and J 2 bases, with 8 bases left between them. The CDR3 length is 13 residues. The CDR3 region is CASKGANTGELFF. The DNA for the CDR3 is TGTGCCAGCAAGGGAGCAAACACCGGGGAGCTGTTTTTT.

The chain employs TRBV28 and TRBJ2-1; TRBD1 agrees at 7 bases. V lost 10 bases to trimming and J lost 5 bases; unmatched junction nucleotides: 2. CDR3 size: 11 residues. Germline V lookup: CDR1 MDHEN, CDR2 SYDVKM. CDR3 sequence: CATTGNNEQFF. CDR3 bases: TGTGCCACGACAGGGAACAATGAGCAGTTCTTC.

The CDR3 spells CASSVGGAGNSPLHF. CDR3 nucleotides: TGTGCCAGCAGCGTAGGAGGGGCGGGAAATTCACCCCTCCACTTT. The chain has TRBV9 and TRBJ1-6, with D tentatively TRBD1 (5 bases). Per the germline V gene, CDR1 is SGDLS and CDR2 is YYNGEE. The CDR3 spans 15 residues. Trimming stripped 0 bases from V and 7 bases from J, with 11 bases between.

In the case of this clone: This same CDR3 is encoded by further DNA sequences in the sample. The chain combines TRBV6-4 with TRBJ1-1; D not resolved. Germline V lookup: CDR1 MRHNA, CDR2 SNTAGT. The V end was cut by 0 bases, the J end by 1 base, with 6 bases between. The CDR3 runs to 14 residues. The CDR3 protein is CASSDSAGNTEAFF. The CDR3 nucleotides are TGTGCCAGCAGTGACTCAGCAGGGAACACTGAAGCTTTCTTT.

This sequence joins TRBV27 and TRBJ2-1; no clear D gene. CDR1 MNHEY and CDR2 SMNVEV come from the germline V gene (reference sequence). With 7 bases removed from V and 3 bases from J, the gap between germline ends came to 10 bases. The CDR3 is 13 amino acids. The chain's CDR3 is CASINPGYNEQFF. The CDR3 coding sequence is TGTGCCAGCATTAACCCAGGCTACAATGAGCAGTTCTTC.

The DNA for the CDR3 is TGTGCCAGCAGCGTAGCGGGGGGGAGCGCAGATACGCAGTATTTT. It yields the protein CASSVAGGSADTQYF. This chain uses TRBV9 with TRBJ2-3; 8 bases fit TRBD2. Germline V gives CDR1 SGDLS, CDR2 YYNGEE. This CDR3 comprises 15 residues. Trimming at V came to 0 bases and at J to 4 bases, leaving 4 bases not matched to a gene.

The V and J genes are TRBV7-3 and TRBJ2-1; TRBD2 is a possible D gene (5 bases). This CDR3 contains 13 residues. Germline CDR1 SGHTA, CDR2 FQGTGA. Trimming cost V 0 bases and J 9 bases, with 9 bases left between them. CDR3 protein: CASSLTLRGEQFF. For the CDR3, the DNA is TGTGCCAGCAGCTTAACTTTACGGGGTGAGCAGTTCTTC. Full variable domain (rest looked up from reference TRBV7-3 and TRBJ2-1): GAGVSQTPSNKVTEKGKYVELRCDPISGHTALYWYRQSLGQGPEFLIYFQGTGAADDSGLPNDRFFAVRPEGSVSTLKIQRTERGDSAVYLCASSLTLRGEQFFGPGTRLTVL.